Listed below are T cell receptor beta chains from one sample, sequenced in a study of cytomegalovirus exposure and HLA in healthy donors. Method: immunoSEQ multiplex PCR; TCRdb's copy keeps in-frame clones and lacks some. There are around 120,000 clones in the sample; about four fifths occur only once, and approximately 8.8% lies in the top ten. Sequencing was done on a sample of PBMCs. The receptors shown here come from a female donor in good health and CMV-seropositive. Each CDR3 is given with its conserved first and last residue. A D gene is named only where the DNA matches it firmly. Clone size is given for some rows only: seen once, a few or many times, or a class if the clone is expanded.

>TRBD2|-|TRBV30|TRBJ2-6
TGTGCCTGGAGTCGGGGGGGGCCAACTTACTCTGGGGCCAACGTCCTGACTTTC
CAWSRGGPTYSGANVLTF
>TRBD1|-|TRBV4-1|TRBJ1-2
TGCGCCAGCAGCCAAGTCGGGACAGACTATGGCTACACCTTC
CASSQVGTDYGYTF
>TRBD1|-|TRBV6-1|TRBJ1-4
TGTGCCACCCATCCCGGGACAGGGAATGAAAAACTGTTTTTT
CATHPGTGNEKLFF
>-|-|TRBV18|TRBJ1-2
TGTGCCAGCTCACCTCGGGACTTATATGGCTACACCTTC
CASSPRDLYGYTF
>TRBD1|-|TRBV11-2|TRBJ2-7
TGTGCCAGCAGCCGAATCGGACAGGGTTCCTACGAGCAGTACTTC
CASSRIGQGSYEQYF
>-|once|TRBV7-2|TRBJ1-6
TGTGCCAGCAGCTTAGTCGGGCAGGGGCCGGGTTCACCCCTCCACTTT
CASSLVGQGPGSPLHF
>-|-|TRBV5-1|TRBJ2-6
TGCGCCAGCAAAGAGGGCGAGGCCAACGTCCTGACTTTC
CASKEGEANVLTF
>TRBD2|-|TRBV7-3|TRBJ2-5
TGTGCCAGCAGCGGCGGGGGAAAAGAGACCCAGTACTTC
CASSGGGKETQYF
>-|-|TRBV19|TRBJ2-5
TGTGCCAGTAGTATCTTCGAATCTACCCATCAAGAGACCCAGTACTTC
CASSIFESTHQETQYF
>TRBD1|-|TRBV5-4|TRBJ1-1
TGTGCCAGCAGCGGGGAAACAGGGGTAGCCACTGAAGCTTTCTTT
CASSGETGVATEAFF
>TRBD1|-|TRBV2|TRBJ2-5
TGTGCCAGCAGTAGGGACAGGGGAGAGACCCAGTACTTC
CASSRDRGETQYF
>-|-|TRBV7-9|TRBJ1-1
TGTGCCAGCAGCTTAATTGGGAGGCTCCGGGTCACTGAAGCTTTCTTT
CASSLIGRLRVTEAFF
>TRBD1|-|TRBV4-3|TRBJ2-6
TGCGCCAGCAGCCAAGGACAGGGATGGGCTGGGGCCAACGTCCTGACTTTC
CASSQGQGWAGANVLTF
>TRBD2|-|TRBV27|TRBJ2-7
TGTGCCAGCAGTGGGGGACTAGCGCGTAGCTCCTACGAGCAGTACTTC
CASSGGLARSSYEQYF
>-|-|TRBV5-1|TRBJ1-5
TGCGCCAGCAGCCCTCAGTCCGGGAGCAATCAGCCCCAGCATTTT
CASSPQSGSNQPQHF
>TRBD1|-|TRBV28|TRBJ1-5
TGTGCCAGCAGTTCCGGACAGGGGGCATGGCAGCCCCAGCATTTT
CASSSGQGAWQPQHF
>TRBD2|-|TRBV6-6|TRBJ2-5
TGTGCCAGCAGTTACCTAAAAGCGGGGGGTCAGGAGACCCAGTACTTC
CASSYLKAGGQETQYF
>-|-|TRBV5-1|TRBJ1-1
TGCGCCAGCAGCTGGGGACATACGAACACTGAGGCTTTCTTT
CASSWGHTNTEAFF
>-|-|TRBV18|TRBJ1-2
TGTGCCAGCTCCTGGGACAACCTTGGAGGCTACACCTTC
CASSWDNLGGYTF
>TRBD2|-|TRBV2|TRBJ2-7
TGTGCCAGCAGCTTAGCGGGGCAACTTCTCGGCGAGCAGTACTTC
CASSLAGQLLGEQYF
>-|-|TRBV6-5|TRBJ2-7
TGTGCCAGCAGTTATATGGGGGGGCCCTACGAGCAGTACTTC
CASSYMGGPYEQYF
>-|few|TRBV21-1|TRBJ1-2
TGTGCCAGCAGCAAAGTCGGCGGACTATCTGGCTACACCTTC
CASSKVGGLSGYTF
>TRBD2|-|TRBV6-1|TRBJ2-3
TGTGCCAGCAGTGATCGGTACGGGAGGGGTGGCACAGATACGCAGTATTTT
CASSDRYGRGGTDTQYF
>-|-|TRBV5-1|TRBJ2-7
TGCGCCAGCAGCTTGCTTGGAGGACAGACCTACGAGCAGTACTTC
CASSLLGGQTYEQYF
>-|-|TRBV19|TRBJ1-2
TGTGCCAGTAGTGCTCCAGGGAGGAACTATGGCTACACCTTC
CASSAPGRNYGYTF
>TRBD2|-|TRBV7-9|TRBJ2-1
TGTGCCAGCAGCCCCGGGGGGGCCTCCTACAATGAGCAGTTCTTC
CASSPGGASYNEQFF
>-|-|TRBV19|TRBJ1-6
TGTGCCAGTAGTATGTCAGGGTTTGATTCACCCCTCCACTTT
CASSMSGFDSPLHF
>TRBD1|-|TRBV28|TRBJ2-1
TGTGCCAGCAGCTCCCCGGGGACAGGGTCCTACAATGAGCAGTTCTTC
CASSSPGTGSYNEQFF
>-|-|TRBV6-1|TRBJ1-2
TGTGCCAGCAGTGAAGAAGGGGTCTGGGGCTACACCTTC
CASSEEGVWGYTF
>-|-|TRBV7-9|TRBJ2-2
TGTGCCAGCAGCTTAGAAGGGAGGAGTGGGGTCTACGGGGAGCTGTTTTTT
CASSLEGRSGVYGELFF
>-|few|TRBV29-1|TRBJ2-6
TGCAGCGCCCTGGCCCTTAACTCTGGGGCCAACGTCCTGACTTTC
CSALALNSGANVLTF
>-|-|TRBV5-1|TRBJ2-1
TGCGCCAGCAGCTTGGACCGCATGGAGAATGAGCAGTTCTTC
CASSLDRMENEQFF
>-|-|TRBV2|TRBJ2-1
TGTGCCAGCAGGGGTCAGGGAAACTACAATGAGCAGTTCTTC
CASRGQGNYNEQFF
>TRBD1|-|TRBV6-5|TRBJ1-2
TGTGCCAGCAGGGTCACAGGGGGCGCGAATGGCTACACCTTC
CASRVTGGANGYTF
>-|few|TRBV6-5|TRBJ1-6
TGTGCCAGCAGTAGCTTCGGGACACAGAATTCACCCCTCCACTTT
CASSSFGTQNSPLHF
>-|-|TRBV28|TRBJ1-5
TGTGCCAGCAGTGTTACCGGGGGACGGAGCAATCAGCCCCAGCATTTT
CASSVTGGRSNQPQHF
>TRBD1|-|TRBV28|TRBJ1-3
TGTGCCAGCAACAATCAGGGGACAGGCGGAAACACCATATATTTT
CASNNQGTGGNTIYF
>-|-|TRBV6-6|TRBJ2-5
TGTGCCAGCAGTTTACAAGAGACCCAGTACTTC
CASSLQETQYF
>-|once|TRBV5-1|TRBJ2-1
TGCGCCAGCAGCTCCAGCCTAGACTCCTACAATGAGCAGTTCTTC
CASSSSLDSYNEQFF